What follows describes a single T cell receptor (beta chain). These data originate in a study of PD-L1 blockade in urothelial cancer. Study-wide background: Patients began atezolizumab, 1,200 mg intravenously every 3 weeks, in 2014. Male patients with bladder-origin urothelial cancer numbered about nine tenths of the roughly 29. After treatment start, blood was analyzed at 3 weeks (second dose) and at 6 weeks.

Trimming took 1 base from V and 5 from J, leaving 8 bases between them. The CDR3 consists of 13 residues. The germline V gene encodes CDR1 MDHEN and CDR2 SYDVKM. Specified time point: pretreatment peripheral blood. Libraries were prepared by immunoSEQ multiplex PCR; TCRdb keeps only in-frame clonotypes and omits some of them. Of about 130,000 clones listed, less than 85% are singletons. This sequence joins TRBV28 and TRBJ1-2; TRBD1 is a possible D gene (5 bases). Source: PBMCs, taken around atezolizumab (anti-PD-L1) treatment. The source is a man aged 50-59 years with urothelial cancer. The CDR3 reads CASSLSGGYGYTF. The DNA for the CDR3 is TGTGCCAGCAGTTTATCCGGGGGTTATGGCTACACCTTC.